Below, one T cell receptor beta chain is given with its context. This clonotype was recorded only once. Its antigen specificity is not known. Per-base quality was not reported, and no clone a single base away is much larger than it. One read gives only weak evidence. V has 6 bases trimmed and J has 6 bases trimmed; junction bases matching no gene number 5. According to the germline V gene, CDR1 reads ENHRY and CDR2 reads SYGVKD. The CDR3 goes from the cysteine to the phenylalanine over 14 residues. Only CDR3 DNA remains: 42 bases, in frame from the first base. The data originate from a study of CD8 T cells in ankylosing spondylitis (dated by TCRdb to 2016 to 2017). Regarding the complete study: The study profiled T cell receptor beta repertoires in healthy donors and ankylosing spondylitis patients to find disease-linked TCR variants. The whole study cohort included 85 to 120 healthy donors and about two dozen ankylosing spondylitis patients. Peripheral blood samples were taken, and synovial fluid was additionally collected from ankylosing spondylitis patients. Findings and caveats that apply to the study as a whole: Some of the motif variants had been reported before in the synovial fluid and blood of reactive arthritis patients, a finding that suggests common disease-initiation mechanisms. In peripheral blood, the disease-linked clones were found at relatively low frequencies and had a CD8+ phenotype. According to the report, matched synovial fluid samples from ankylosing spondylitis patients were significantly enriched for the disease-linked clones. Blood from ankylosing spondylitis patients appeared to be characterized by a TCR beta motif composed of eight highly homologous amino acid variants.

The sequencing machine was an Illumina HiSeq 2500. Quantitative 5'-RACE with molecular barcodes was used to prepare TCR beta libraries. Concerning the study's data processing: To identify disease-linked TCR variants, a new computational method was used, one built on a probabilistic model of VDJ rearrangement. In-frame beta chains were kept once TCRdb had trimmed the public reads at Q25 with fastp and called clones with MiXCR. When rows share a CDR3 protein, they turn into one entry using the most common DNA and genes. The V and J calls follow TCRdb's processing rather than the paper's. Within this sample are fewer than 350,000 distinct CDR3 sequences, with about 9.9% of them counted one time only. The ten largest clones add up to 9.1% of the sample.

This TCR came from a female donor with ankylosing spondylitis or in good health (not recorded which). The chain was built from TRBV10-3 and TRBJ2-1; 10 central bases correspond to TRBD1. Material for sequencing was blood, either unsorted or a sorted T cell fraction (not recorded which). At the DNA level, the sequence is TGTGCCATCAGGCCGGGACAGGGGCCCAATGAGCAGTTCTTC. It translates to CAIRPGQGPNEQFF.